The text below deals with one T cell receptor (beta chain). This sample is drawn from a study of blood T cell repertoires in COVID-19. The V gene's germline CDR1 is LNHDA and CDR2 SQIVND (reference sequence). Trimming took 4 bases from V and 0 from J, leaving 10 bases between them. CDR3 length: 16 amino acids. The data were produced by immunoSEQ multiplex PCR, yet TCRdb's version contains in-frame clones alone and is incomplete. The table records over 150,000 clones, less than 85% of them present only once. The chain joins TRBV19 to TRBJ2-6; possible D gene TRBD1, 6 bases. This TCR was sampled from a human donor in a cohort sampled during active COVID-19. The source material was peripheral blood. The CDR3 sequence: CASSREGGSGANVLTF. CDR3 DNA: TGTGCCAGTAGTAGAGAAGGGGGCTCTGGGGCCAACGTCCTGACTTTC.